The clone carrying this T cell receptor (beta chain) ranks as medium-sized. These data come from a study of T-cell reconstitution after alpha-beta-depleted transplantation in children. Unique molecular identifiers were incorporated when the TCRbeta library was constructed. TCRdb reprocessed the PCR reads with MiXCR, giving one entry per CDR3 protein. The sample consists of over 150,000 distinct CDR3 sequences, 11% of them appearing once. V was pared by 1 base and J by 0 bases, with 10 bases between. The CDR3 is 15 residues long. Germline CDR1 is SGHRS and CDR2 is YFSETQ. V and J are TRBV5-1 and TRBJ1-1, with D possibly being TRBD1 (5 bases). Source: PBMCs, taken before TCRalphabeta/CD19-depleted stem cell transplant. The receptor was isolated from a boy aged 2-9 years with acute myeloid leukemia, due to receive a stem cell transplant. CDR3 sequence: CASSLSGQMNTEAFF. The DNA of the CDR3 is TGCGCCAGCAGCTTGAGCGGACAAATGAACACTGAAGCTTTCTTT.